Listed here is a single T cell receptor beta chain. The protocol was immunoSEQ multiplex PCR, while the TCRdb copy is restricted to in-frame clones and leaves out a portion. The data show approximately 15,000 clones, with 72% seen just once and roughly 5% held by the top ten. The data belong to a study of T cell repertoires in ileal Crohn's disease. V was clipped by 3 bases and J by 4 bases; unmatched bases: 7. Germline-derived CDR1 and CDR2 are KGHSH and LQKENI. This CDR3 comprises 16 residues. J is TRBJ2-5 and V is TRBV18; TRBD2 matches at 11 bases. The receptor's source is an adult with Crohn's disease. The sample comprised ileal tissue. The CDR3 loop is CASSPRIAGGPETQYF. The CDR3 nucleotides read TGTGCCAGCTCACCCCGAATAGCGGGAGGGCCAGAGACCCAGTACTTC. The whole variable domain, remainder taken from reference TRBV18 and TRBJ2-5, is NAGVMQNPRHLVRRRGQEARLRCSPMKGHSHVYWYRQLPEEGLKFMVYLQKENIIDESGMPKERFSAEFPKEGPSILRIQQVVRGDSAAYFCASSPRIAGGPETQYFGPGTRLLVL.